This T cell receptor (beta chain) was profiled in a study of blood T cell repertoires in COVID-19. The wider study: Acute-phase and convalescent COVID-19 samples originated in the United States, Italy and Spain. T cells, B-cell-depleted T cells, or PBMCs provided the cDNA or gDNA that served as material.

Seattle cases were enrolled at active infection and followed longitudinally. Per the original data handling: Scientists estimated how many nucleated cells there were by amplifying reference gene primers. Some clones are missing from TCRdb's copy, which holds only in-frame ones; the method was immunoSEQ multiplex PCR. V and J calls and clone size are those listed in that table; D and trimming were worked out from the DNA. In the table there are about 350,000 clones, about 92% of which are singletons. Deletions cut 2 bases from V and 6 bases from J, with 11 bases between. The CDR3 extends over 13 amino acids. Looked up from germline, CDR1 is SGDLS and CDR2 is YYNGEE.

The V call is TRBV9, the J call TRBJ1-2, with D perhaps matching TRBD1 (6 bases). Material: peripheral blood. This TCR derives from a woman in her sixties with COVID-19, enrolled during active disease. This chain's CDR3 is CASSVTGMDGYTF. As DNA, the CDR3 is TGTGCCAGCAGCGTCACAGGGATGGATGGCTACACCTTC.